This TCR beta chain was found in a study of T cells in women clearing cervical HPV infection (dated by TCRdb to about 2018). For context, the study as a whole: Cases were some 24 women with histologically confirmed HPV16-related CIN3 or worse, including a couple of invasive cancers. The parent cohort enrolled roughly 9,400 women aged 18 or older in Guanacaste, Costa Rica, in about 1993 to 1995 and followed the women for roughly 7 years. Blood from cases was collected at the visit at which the lesion was first identified, whereas blood from controls was collected once infection was no longer detected. Because only a few women had HLA typing data, the possibility that HLA type acted as a confounder could not be ruled out. Cases and controls were matched on age within five years and on year of sample collection. As quality controls, five blinded duplicates were added to each group, bringing the total to about 60 samples made up of around 50 participants and approximately ten replicates. Among cases, blood sampling occurred a median of roughly 160 days after lesion detection, with an interquartile range of roughly 90 to 200 days. The 20 to 25 controls were women who cleared a single incident HPV16 infection within 12 months without developing precancer or cancer. Median age was about 35 years in cases versus 38 to 45 in controls, and baseline characteristics did not differ significantly. An exploratory proof-of-principle case-control study, nested within the Guanacaste HPV Natural History Study in Costa Rica, was conducted to compare TCR repertoires across cervical HPV16 outcomes. What the authors observed across the whole study: By combining richness with V gene abundances, random forest classifiers separated cases from controls with an estimated AUC of about 0.86. Significantly higher TCR repertoire richness was observed in CIN3+ cases than in controls across sequencing depths, whereas no difference in evenness was found. Because of the cross-sectional design, the study could not determine whether the associations came before infection or resulted from infection, and neither effector/memory subsets nor HPV-specific T cells were isolated. Because the number of T cells per sample was unknown, the richness differences could reflect varying T-cell content rather than repertoire biology.

Every participant had a single incident cervical HPV16 infection, and women with prevalent HPV16 infections were excluded. Cervical HPV DNA was detected with MY09/MY11 PCR, and genotyping was done by dot-blot hybridization. Less than 19 mL of heparinized blood was centrifuged, after which the buffy coat was aliquoted, frozen at -30 degrees C, and then stored at -80 degrees C. Genomic DNA was extracted from buffy coat specimens using QIAGEN kits. On this clone itself: This clone's antigen is unknown.

Using the immunoSEQ assay, multiplex PCR amplified TCR beta CDR3 regions from an average of approximately 1,100 ng of genomic DNA per sample. To correct primer bias, the assay used a complete synthetic TCR repertoire to set an amplification baseline. The amplicons were sequenced using the Illumina platform. From the authors' description of their analysis: Sequences were error-corrected by clustering with frequency ratios and a modified nearest-neighbor algorithm and were then analyzed in the immunoSEQ Analyzer with IMGT gene definitions. TCR richness and evenness were averaged over 20 rarefaction repeats at each rarefaction depth, excluding samples with fewer sequences than the depth. Wilcoxon rank sum tests with FDR correction were used to compare V, D and J gene relative abundances between the groups. For the blinded duplicates, the intraclass correlation was 95% to 97% for TCR richness and averaged around 81% across about 67 gene segments. TCRdb's version of the immuneACCESS table is confined to in-frame rearrangements and falls short of the full clone set. An unresolved V gene accounts for under half of the shortfall where checked; the remainder is of unknown origin. Clone size and the V and J calls come from that table; the DNA yielded D and trimming. The sample's table lists a count of about 35,000 clones. The ten largest clones add up to about 7% of the sample.

The TCR sequence derives from a woman aged 18-70 years with a cervical HPV16 infection that either progressed to CIN3+ or cleared (not recorded which). Sequencing was done on a sample of blood buffy coat.

The DNA read from the CDR3 is TGTGCCAGTAGTGCGCCGGGACAGGGAAAAGAGACC. Its coded protein is CASSAPGQGKET. The whole CDR3 sequence reads CASSAPGQGKETQYF. The V and J segments used are TRBV19 and TRBJ2-5, with 9 central nucleotides matching TRBD1. The CDR3 end falls 3 residues outside the read, so it is completed with the germline J gene. The germline V gene (reference sequence) provides CDR1 LNHDA and CDR2 SQIVND. Trimming takes 5 bases off V and 3 bases off J; junction bases not matched to a gene: 7. There are 15 amino acids in the CDR3, from cysteine to phenylalanine inclusive. Of the CDR3's DNA, 36 bases were read; they are in frame from base 1.